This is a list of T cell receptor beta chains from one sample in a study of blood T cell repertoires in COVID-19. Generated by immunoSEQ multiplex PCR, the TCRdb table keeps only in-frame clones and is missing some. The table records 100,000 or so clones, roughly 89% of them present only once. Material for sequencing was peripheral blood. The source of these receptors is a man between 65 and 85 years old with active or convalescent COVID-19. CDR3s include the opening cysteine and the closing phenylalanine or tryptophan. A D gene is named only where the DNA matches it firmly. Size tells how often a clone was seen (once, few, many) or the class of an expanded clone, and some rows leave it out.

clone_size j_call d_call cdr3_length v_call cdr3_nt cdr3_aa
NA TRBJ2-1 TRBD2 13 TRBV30 TGTGCCTGGATAGCGGGGGGCTGGAATGAGCAGTTCTTC CAWIAGGWNEQFF
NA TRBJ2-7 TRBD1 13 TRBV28 TGTGCCAGCAGTTCCCCCGGACAGGCCTACAGGTACTTC CASSSPGQAYRYF
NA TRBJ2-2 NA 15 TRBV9 TGTGCCAGCAGCGTCTCAGGGGCTGGCACCGGGGAGCTGTTTTTT CASSVSGAGTGELFF
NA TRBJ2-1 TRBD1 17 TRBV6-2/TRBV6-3 TGTGCCAGCAGTTTTGGACAGGGGACCGCCTCCTACAATGAGCAGTTCTTC CASSFGQGTASYNEQFF
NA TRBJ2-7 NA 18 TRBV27 TGTGCCAGCAGTTTATCCCCCTCGGACAGAAGAACTACCTACGAGCAGTACTTC CASSLSPSDRRTTYEQYF
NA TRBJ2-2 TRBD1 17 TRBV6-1 TGTGCCAGCAGTGAAGCGGGTAGGGACAGAAGAACCGGGGAGCTGTTTTTT CASSEAGRDRRTGELFF
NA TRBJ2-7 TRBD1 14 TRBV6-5 TGTGCCAGCAGTTACGGACAGGGCTCTCGGGAGCAGTACTTC CASSYGQGSREQYF
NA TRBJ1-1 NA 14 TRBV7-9 TGTGCCAGCAGCTTAGGCCAGGGCCACACTGAAGCTTTCTTT CASSLGQGHTEAFF
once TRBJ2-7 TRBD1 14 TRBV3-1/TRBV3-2 TGTGCCAGCAGCCTACGGACAGGGGGTTACGAGCAGTACTTC CASSLRTGGYEQYF
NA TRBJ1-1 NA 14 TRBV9 TGTGCCAGCAGCGGACCGGGGGGGAACACTGAAGCTTTCTTT CASSGPGGNTEAFF
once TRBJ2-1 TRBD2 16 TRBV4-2 TGTGCCAGCAGCCTTACTAGCGGGGCTTCCTACAATGAGCAGTTCTTC CASSLTSGASYNEQFF
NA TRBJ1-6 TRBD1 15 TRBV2 TGTGCCAGCAAGAACCGGGACAGCTCAAATTCACCCCTCCACTTT CASKNRDSSNSPLHF
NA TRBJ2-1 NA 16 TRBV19 TGTGCCAGTAGTACCTTGACAGGCCCACATCGGGGTGAGCAGTTCTTC CASSTLTGPHRGEQFF
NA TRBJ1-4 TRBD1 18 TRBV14 TGTGCCAGCAGCCAAAGGACAGGTTTAGTTGCAACTAATGAAAAACTGTTTTTT CASSQRTGLVATNEKLFF
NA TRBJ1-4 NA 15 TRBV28 TGTGCCAGCACGGGGGGCGGGCTTGCTAGGGAAAAACTGTTTTTT CASTGGGLAREKLFF
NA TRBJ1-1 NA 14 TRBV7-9 TGTGCCAGCAACGTCGGGGGGGGGAGCCCTGAAGCTTTCTTT CASNVGGGSPEAFF
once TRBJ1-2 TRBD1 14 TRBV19 TGTGCCAGTATTGCGGGACAGGGAGGCTATGGCTACACCTTC CASIAGQGGYGYTF
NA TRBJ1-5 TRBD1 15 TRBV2 TGTGCCAGCAGTCCCGAACAGGGGAAGGATCAGCCCCAGCATTTT CASSPEQGKDQPQHF
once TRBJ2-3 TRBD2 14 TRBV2 TGTGCCAGCCGCGGGGGGACTAGCACAGATACGCAGTATTTT CASRGGTSTDTQYF
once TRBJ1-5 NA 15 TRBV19 TGTGCCAGTACTTCGACAGGTAAAACCAATCAGCCCCAGCATTTT CASTSTGKTNQPQHF
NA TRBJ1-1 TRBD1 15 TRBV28 TGTGCCAGCAGTCCTGCCAGGGGGCTGAACACTGAAGCTTTCTTT CASSPARGLNTEAFF
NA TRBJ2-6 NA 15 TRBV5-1 TGCGCCAGCAGCTGGCGGGACCCTGGGGCCAACGTCCTGACTTTC CASSWRDPGANVLTF
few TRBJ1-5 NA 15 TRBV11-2 TGTGCCAGCAGCTTAGTTTCGGGGGGCGATCAGCCCCAGCATTTT CASSLVSGGDQPQHF
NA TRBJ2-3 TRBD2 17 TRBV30 TGTGCCTGGACGCGGGGACTAGCGGGGGGGCACACAGATACGCAGTATTTT CAWTRGLAGGHTDTQYF
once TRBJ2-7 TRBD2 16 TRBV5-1 TGCGCCAGCAGCCTAGGGACTAGCGGGAGTCACTACGAGCAGTACTTC CASSLGTSGSHYEQYF
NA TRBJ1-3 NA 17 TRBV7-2 TGTGCCAGCAGCTTTCGGTCCCCGGTCACCTCTGGAAACACCATATATTTT CASSFRSPVTSGNTIYF
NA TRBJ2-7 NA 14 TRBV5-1 TGCGCCAGCAGCCAAAGCACAGGGACCTACGAGCAGTACTTC CASSQSTGTYEQYF
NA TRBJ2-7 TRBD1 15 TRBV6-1 TGTGCCAGCAGTGAAGTCCAGGGGGCTTCCTACGAGCAGTACTTC CASSEVQGASYEQYF
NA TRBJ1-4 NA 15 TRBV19 TGTGCCAGTAGTATTAACCGAAGCGGTAATGAAAAACTGTTTTTT CASSINRSGNEKLFF
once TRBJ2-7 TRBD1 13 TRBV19 TGTGCCAGTAGGAGGACAGGAGGCTACGAGCAGTACTTC CASRRTGGYEQYF
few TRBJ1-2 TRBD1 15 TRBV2 TGTGCCAGCAGTGAAGGTCAGGGGGTTAACTATGGCTACACCTTC CASSEGQGVNYGYTF
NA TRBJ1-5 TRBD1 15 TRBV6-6 TGTGCCAGCAGGCCGACAGGGGATGGGGGTCAGCCCCAGCATTTT CASRPTGDGGQPQHF
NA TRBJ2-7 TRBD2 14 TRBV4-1 TGCGCCAGCAGCCCAGCGGGGGGCGTCTACGAGCAGTACTTC CASSPAGGVYEQYF
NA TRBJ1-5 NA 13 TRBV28 TGTGCCAGCAGTCAGGGTTCTTGGCAGCCCCAGCATTTT CASSQGSWQPQHF
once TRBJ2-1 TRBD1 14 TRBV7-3 TGTGCCAGCAGCGGACAGGGAGGAGTTGGTGAGCAGTTCTTC CASSGQGGVGEQFF
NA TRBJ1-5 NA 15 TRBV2 TGTGCCAGCCGATATGAAGGAGGGGCAAATCAGCCCCAGCATTTT CASRYEGGANQPQHF
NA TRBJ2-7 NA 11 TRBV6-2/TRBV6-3 TGTGCCAGCAGTGTAGGGGACGAGCAGTACTTC CASSVGDEQYF
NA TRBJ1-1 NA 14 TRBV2 TGTGCCAGCAGTGGGAGGGGCTGGGCCACTGAAGCTTTCTTT CASSGRGWATEAFF
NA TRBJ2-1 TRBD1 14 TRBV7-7 TGTGCTAGCAGCTTAGAGTTAGGGGGCTATGAGCAGTTCTTC CASSLELGGYEQFF
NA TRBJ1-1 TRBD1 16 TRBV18 TGTGCCACTTCCTCCTGGGGCACAGGGGTGGACACTGAAGCTTTCTTT CATSSWGTGVDTEAFF
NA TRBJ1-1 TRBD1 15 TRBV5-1 TGCGCCAGCAGCGTTGAGACAGGGGCTTTCACTGAAGCTTTCTTT CASSVETGAFTEAFF
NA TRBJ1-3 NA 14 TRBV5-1 TGCGCCAGCAGCCCCGACAGATCTGGAAACACCATATATTTT CASSPDRSGNTIYF
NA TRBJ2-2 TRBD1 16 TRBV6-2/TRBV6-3 TGTGCCAGCAGTTACTCTGGGACAGGGGACACCGGGGAGCTGTTTTTT CASSYSGTGDTGELFF
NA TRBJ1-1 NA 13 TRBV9 TGTGCCAGCAGCGTTGCCAGGGACACTGAAGCTTTCTTT CASSVARDTEAFF
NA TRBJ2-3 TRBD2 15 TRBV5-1 TGCGCCAGCAGCTTGAACGGGGGGGTTCTAGATACGCAGTATTTT CASSLNGGVLDTQYF
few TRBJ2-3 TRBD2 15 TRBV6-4 TGTGCCAGCAGTGAACTAGCGGGGTCCACAGATACGCAGTATTTT CASSELAGSTDTQYF
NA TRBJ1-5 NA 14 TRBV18 TGTGCCAGCTCACCAGCGGGCCTCGGGGTGCCCCAGCATTTT CASSPAGLGVPQHF